Here is one T cell receptor beta chain with its context. Germline values: CDR1 SGHTA, CDR2 FQGNSA. Deletions cut 1 base from V and 5 bases from J, with 21 bases between. The length of the CDR3 is 17 residues. The PCR made use of 60 Vbeta and 13 Jbeta primers. Clones were sequenced by immunoSEQ multiplex PCR, and TCRdb holds only the in-frame ones, with some missing. The sample lists some 100,000 clones; less than 80% were seen once. The record originates from a study of cytomegalovirus exposure and HLA in healthy donors. The chain uses TRBV7-2 and TRBJ2-7; TRBD2 might be the D (6 bases). The TCR originated in a woman aged 45-60 years in good health and CMV-seropositive. The sequenced material came from PBMCs. The CDR3 DNA sequence: TGTGCCAGCAGCTTAGTAGGAAGGCTAGCGTATGCCCACGAGCAGTACTTC. It specifies CASSLVGRLAYAHEQYF.